A selection of T cell receptor beta chains follows, all from one sample in a study of CD8 T cells in ankylosing spondylitis. TCRdb ran MiXCR on the 5' RACE reads and lists one entry per CDR3 protein. The sample contains around 770,000 distinct CDR3 sequences, 10% to 15% of which appear only once. Sequencing was performed on blood, either unsorted or a sorted T cell fraction (not recorded which). The receptor source for this set is a male donor with ankylosing spondylitis. CDR3s leave out the opening cysteine and the closing phenylalanine or tryptophan.

TRBJ2-7 | TRBV7-2 | ASSFVAGATYEQY
TRBJ2-7 | TRBV20-1 | RGRRSSYEQY
TRBJ1-6 | TRBV7-2 | ASSSIPYNSPLH
TRBJ1-6 | TRBV5-6 | ASSLLIVDSPLH
TRBJ2-1 | TRBV5-1 | ASSSGLAGDYNEQF
TRBJ1-6 | TRBV12-3/TRBV12-4 | ASSFRSSYNSPLH
TRBJ1-5 | TRBV29-1 | SVEVTTDQPQH
TRBJ2-3 | TRBV29-1 | SVEDWDTQY
TRBJ2-7 | TRBV2 | ASSERWSANYEQY
TRBJ2-2 | TRBV24-1 | ATSDPGRGVAGELF
TRBJ2-1 | TRBV20-1 | SWRTVNSRAYNEQF
TRBJ2-5 | TRBV27 | ASSLSTGETQY
TRBJ2-3 | TRBV6-1 | ASRNGPGRRTDTQY
TRBJ2-2 | TRBV7-2 | ASSLVGTGNTGELL
TRBJ2-3 | TRBV20-1 | SASHAGSASTDTQY
TRBJ2-7 | TRBV12-3/TRBV12-4 | ASTTLGAVSYEQY
TRBJ2-1 | TRBV5-1 | ASSLAGPGNEQF
TRBJ2-7 | TRBV29-1 | SVLVDGAYEQY
TRBJ2-2 | TRBV5-4 | ASRDRGFGTGELF
TRBJ1-4 | TRBV20-1 | SARETGDGEKLF
TRBJ1-1 | TRBV20-1 | SARVRKGGNTEAF
TRBJ2-4 | TRBV28 | ASSRDRGRRSIQY
TRBJ2-3 | TRBV10-3 | AISDRGGSAPDTQY
TRBJ2-7 | TRBV5-1 | ASSRLREYEQY
TRBJ2-3 | TRBV7-3 | ASSSARTDTQY
TRBJ2-1 | TRBV12-3/TRBV12-4 | ASSFGQGVSYNEQF
TRBJ1-5 | TRBV19 | ASSPRGGFYQPQH
TRBJ2-1 | TRBV5-1 | ASSLESGGNLGQF
TRBJ2-7 | TRBV20-1 | SAQDRRSSYEQY
TRBJ2-1 | TRBV4-2 | ASSQDQGSRDTYNEQF
TRBJ2-3 | TRBV20-1 | SANGGVATDTQY
TRBJ1-2 | TRBV3-1 | ASSPGTGAYGYT
TRBJ2-1 | TRBV29-1 | SVLVGSYNEQF
TRBJ2-1 | TRBV4-2 | ASSRGTSGDGNEQF
TRBJ1-5 | TRBV20-1 | SASERGDQPQH
TRBJ1-1 | TRBV20-1 | SATRGANTEAF
TRBJ2-5 | TRBV27 | ASSKMVAGEETQY